This T cell receptor (beta chain) stems from a study of naive and memory T cell subsets. The beta constant-region primer was an equimolar mix of two oligonucleotides covering TRBC1 and TRBC2. Nested alpha and beta constant-region primers with the SP2 primer drove four PCR rounds on ligated cDNA. An oligonucleotide with the SP2 primer and a 12-nucleotide UMI was ligated to the cDNA 3' end. TCRdb ran MiXCR on the UMI-ligation and nested PCR reads and lists one entry per CDR3 protein. The table includes over 30,000 distinct CDR3 sequences, under 20% detected once. Cells stained for CD3, CD4, CD8, CD45RA, CD27 and viability were sorted into four CD45RA/CD27 subsets. About this clonotype: Its antigen is unidentified.

Study results and caveats: Clonotypes are single alpha or beta chains, not paired receptors. Gini index rose across naive, CM, EM and EMRA in CD4 and CD8.

This CDR3 region has 15 residues. V was shortened by 3 bases and J by 2 bases, with 14 bases between the two germline ends. The germline V gene encodes CDR1 MNHNS and CDR2 SASEGT. This chain joins TRBV6-1 and TRBJ2-7, with D possibly matching TRBD2 (5 bases). The sequenced material came from effector memory CD4+ T cells from blood. Subset: effector memory, CD45RA- CD27-. This clonotype originated in a human donor in good health. For the CDR3, the DNA is TGTGCCAGCAGTGAGGGCGGTCAGCGGACCTACGAGCAGTACTTC. Its protein is CASSEGGQRTYEQYF.